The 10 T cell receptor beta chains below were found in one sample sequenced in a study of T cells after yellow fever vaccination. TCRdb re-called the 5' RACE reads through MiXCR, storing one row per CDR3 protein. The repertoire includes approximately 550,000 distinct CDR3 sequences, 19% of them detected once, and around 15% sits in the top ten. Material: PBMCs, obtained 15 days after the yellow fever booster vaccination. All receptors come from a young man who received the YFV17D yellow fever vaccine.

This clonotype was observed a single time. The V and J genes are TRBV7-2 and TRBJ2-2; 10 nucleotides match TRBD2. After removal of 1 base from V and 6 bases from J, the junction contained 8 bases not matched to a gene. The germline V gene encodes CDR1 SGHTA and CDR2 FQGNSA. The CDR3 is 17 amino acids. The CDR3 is CASSLVGPSGRAGELFF. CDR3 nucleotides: TGTGCCAGCAGCTTAGTGGGCCCTAGCGGGAGAGCCGGGGAGCTGTTTTTT.

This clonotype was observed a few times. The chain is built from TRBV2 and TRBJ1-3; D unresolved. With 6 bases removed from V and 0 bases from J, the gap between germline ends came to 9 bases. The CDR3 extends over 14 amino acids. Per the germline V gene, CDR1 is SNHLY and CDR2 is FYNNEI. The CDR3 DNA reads TGTGCCAGCAGGAGGATATACTCTGGAAACACCATATATTTT. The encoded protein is CASRRIYSGNTIYF.

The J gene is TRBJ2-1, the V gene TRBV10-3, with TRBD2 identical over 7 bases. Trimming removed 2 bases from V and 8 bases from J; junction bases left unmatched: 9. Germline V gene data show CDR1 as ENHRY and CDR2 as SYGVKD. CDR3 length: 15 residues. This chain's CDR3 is CAISEIGGSGDEQFF. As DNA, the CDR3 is TGTGCCATCAGTGAGATAGGCGGGAGTGGCGATGAGCAGTTCTTC.

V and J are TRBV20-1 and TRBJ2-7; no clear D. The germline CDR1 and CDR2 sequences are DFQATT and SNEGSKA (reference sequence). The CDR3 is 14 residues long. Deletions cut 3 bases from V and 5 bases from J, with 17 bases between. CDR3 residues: CSASPPPAVHEQYF. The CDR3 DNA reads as TGCAGTGCTAGTCCCCCACCGGCAGTACACGAGCAGTACTTC.

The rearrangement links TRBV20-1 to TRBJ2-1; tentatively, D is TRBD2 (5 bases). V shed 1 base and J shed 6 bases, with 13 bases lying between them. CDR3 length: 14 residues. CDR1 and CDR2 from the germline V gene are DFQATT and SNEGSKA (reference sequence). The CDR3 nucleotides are TGCAGTGCTAGAGCCCCAGAAGGGAGCAATGAGCAGTTCTTC. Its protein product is CSARAPEGSNEQFF.

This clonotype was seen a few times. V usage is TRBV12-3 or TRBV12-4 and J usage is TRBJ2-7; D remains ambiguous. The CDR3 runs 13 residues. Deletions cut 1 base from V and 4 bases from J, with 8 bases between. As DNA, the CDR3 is TGTGCCAGCAGTTTAGTGGTTTCGTACGAGCAGTACTTC. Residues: CASSLVVSYEQYF.

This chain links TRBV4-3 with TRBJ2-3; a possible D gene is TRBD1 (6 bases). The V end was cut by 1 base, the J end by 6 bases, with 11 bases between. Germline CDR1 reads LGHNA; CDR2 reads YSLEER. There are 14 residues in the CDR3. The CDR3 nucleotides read TGCGCCAGCAGCCAAGGGACAGCACAGGATACGCAGTATTTT. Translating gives CASSQGTAQDTQYF.

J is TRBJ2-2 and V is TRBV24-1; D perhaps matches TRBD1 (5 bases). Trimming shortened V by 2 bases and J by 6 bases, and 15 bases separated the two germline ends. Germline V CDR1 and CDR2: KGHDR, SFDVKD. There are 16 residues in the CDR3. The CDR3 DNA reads TGTGCCACCAGTGATTCTAGGACAACCGTCCCCGGGGAGCTGTTTTTT. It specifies CATSDSRTTVPGELFF.

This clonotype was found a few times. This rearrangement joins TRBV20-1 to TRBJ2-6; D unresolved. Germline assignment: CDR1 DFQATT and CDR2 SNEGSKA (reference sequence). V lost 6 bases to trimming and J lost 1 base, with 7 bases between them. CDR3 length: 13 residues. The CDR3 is CSASTSGANVLTF. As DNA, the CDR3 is TGCAGTGCAAGTACTTCTGGGGCCAACGTCCTGACTTTC.

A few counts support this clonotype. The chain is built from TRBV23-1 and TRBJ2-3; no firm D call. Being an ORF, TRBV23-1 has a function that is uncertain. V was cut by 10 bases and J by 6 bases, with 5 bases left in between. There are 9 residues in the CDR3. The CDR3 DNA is TGCGCCACCTGCGATACGCAGTATTTT. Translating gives CATCDTQYF.